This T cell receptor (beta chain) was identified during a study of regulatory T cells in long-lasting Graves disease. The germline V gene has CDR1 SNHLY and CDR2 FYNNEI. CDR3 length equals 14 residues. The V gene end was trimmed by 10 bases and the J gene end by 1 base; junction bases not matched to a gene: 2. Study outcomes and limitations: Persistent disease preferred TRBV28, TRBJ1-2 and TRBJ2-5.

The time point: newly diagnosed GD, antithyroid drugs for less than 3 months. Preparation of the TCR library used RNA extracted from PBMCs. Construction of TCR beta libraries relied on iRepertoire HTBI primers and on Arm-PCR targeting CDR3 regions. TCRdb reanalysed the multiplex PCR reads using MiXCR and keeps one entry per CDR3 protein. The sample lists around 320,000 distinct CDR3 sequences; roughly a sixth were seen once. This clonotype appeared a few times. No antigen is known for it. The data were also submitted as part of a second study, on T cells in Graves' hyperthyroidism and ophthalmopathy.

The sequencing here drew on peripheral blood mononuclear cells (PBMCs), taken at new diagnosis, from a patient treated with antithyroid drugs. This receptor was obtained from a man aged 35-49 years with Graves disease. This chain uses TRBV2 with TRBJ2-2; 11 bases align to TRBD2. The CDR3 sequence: CATGLAGNTGELFF. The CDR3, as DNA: TGTGCCACAGGACTAGCGGGGAACACCGGGGAGCTGTTTTTT.